These 26 T cell receptor beta chains came from one sample sequenced in a study of regulatory T cells in long-lasting Graves disease. Library construction for TCR beta used iRepertoire HTBI primers and Arm-PCR of CDR3 regions. In TCRdb, the multiplex PCR reads were re-called with MiXCR into one record per CDR3 protein. The table has fewer than 450,000 distinct CDR3 sequences, approximately 16% seen once. Time point described: newly diagnosed GD, antithyroid drugs for less than 3 months. Isolated PBMC RNA provided the starting material for the TCR library. Separately, the same data were catalogued under a study of T cells in Graves' hyperthyroidism and ophthalmopathy.

The sample consisted of peripheral blood mononuclear cells (PBMCs), taken at new diagnosis, from a patient treated with antithyroid drugs. These receptors originate from a woman aged 35 to 49 with Graves disease.

At least ten counts were recorded for this clonotype. V is TRBV28 and J is TRBJ1-1; TRBD1 is a possible D gene (6 bases). V gave up 8 bases and J gave up 1 base, with 20 bases separating them. CDR3 length: 16 amino acids. Germline loops: CDR1 MDHEN, CDR2 SYDVKM. The CDR3 DNA is TGTGCCAGCGTTGAAGGGTCAGGGGTTGAGAACACTGAAGCTTTCTTT. Amino acid sequence: CASVEGSGVENTEAFF. The full variable domain, its missing parts supplied by reference TRBV28 and TRBJ1-1, is DVKVTQSSRYLVKRTGEKVFLECVQDMDHENMFWYRQDPGLGLRLIYFSYDVKMKEKGDIPEGYSVSREKKERFSLILESASTNQTSMYLCASVEGSGVENTEAFFGQGTRLTVV.

This clonotype occurred many times. The CDR3 bases are TGTGCCAGCAGACTAGCGGGAGGGCCCTACAATGAGCAGTTCTTC. It is translated as CASRLAGGPYNEQFF. The J gene is TRBJ2-1, the V gene TRBV12-3 or TRBV12-4; 13 nucleotides agree with TRBD2. The length of the CDR3 is 15 residues. Germline trimming cut 6 bases from V and 2 bases from J; bases unmatched to any gene: 1.

This clonotype was recorded a few times. This chain connects TRBV29-1 to TRBJ1-1; no clear D. Germline V gene lookup returns CDR1 SQVTM and CDR2 ANQGSEA. Trimming took 4 bases from V and 1 from J, leaving 13 bases between them. The CDR3 is 14 amino acids. The CDR3 loop is CSVAPPRQNTEAFF. CDR3 DNA sequence: TGCAGCGTTGCCCCGCCACGACAGAACACTGAAGCTTTCTTT.

The chain employs TRBV6-5 and TRBJ2-4, with D perhaps matching TRBD1 or TRBD2 (5 bases each). There are 14 residues in the CDR3. Germline CDR1 reads MNHEY; CDR2 reads SVGAGI. V lost 7 bases and J lost 6, with 16 bases in between. CDR3 coding DNA: TGTGCCAGCATTACTCCGGGACCAGCAAACATTCAGTACTTC. Protein: CASITPGPANIQYF.

This clonotype showed up many times. The chain couples TRBV28 to TRBJ2-7; 9 bases align to TRBD2. V was clipped by 5 bases and J by 5 bases; unmatched bases: 13. The CDR3 contains 16 residues. Germline CDR1 MDHEN, CDR2 SYDVKM. The CDR3 DNA reads as TGTGCCAGCAGTCCGGGGGGGACTAGCAATCACCACGAGCAGTACTTC. Amino acid sequence: CASSPGGTSNHHEQYF.

In its sample, this clonotype was seen many times. This chain connects TRBV5-1 to TRBJ2-3; 11 nucleotides match TRBD2. The CDR3 has 18 amino acids. The V gene end was trimmed by 0 bases and the J gene end by 2 bases; junction bases not matched to a gene: 8. Germline V gives CDR1 SGHRS, CDR2 YFSETQ. The CDR3 loop reads CASSLGLTSGALTDTQYF. In DNA, the CDR3 is TGCGCCAGCAGCTTGGGGCTGACTAGCGGGGCACTCACAGATACGCAGTATTTT.

This clonotype was recorded at least ten times. The chain combines TRBV19 with TRBJ2-2; 11 bases match TRBD1. The trim removed 7 bases at V and 7 bases at J, leaving 5 bases unmatched. The CDR3 has 14 amino acids. CDR1 LNHDA and CDR2 SQIVND come from the germline V gene (reference sequence). CDR3: CASTGQGAGGELFF. CDR3 nucleotides: TGTGCCAGTACCGGACAGGGGGCAGGCGGGGAGCTGTTTTTT.

In this sample, this clonotype turned up many times. V and J are TRBV20-1 and TRBJ2-1; D uncertain. Deletions cut 4 bases from V and 0 bases from J, with 4 bases between. The CDR3 totals 12 residues. Germline V gene data show CDR1 as DFQATT and CDR2 as SNEGSKA (reference sequence). CDR3 region: CSATRSYNEQFF. The CDR3 DNA follows: TGCAGTGCTACCCGCTCCTACAATGAGCAGTTCTTC.

This clonotype occurred many times. V usage is TRBV6-1 and J usage is TRBJ2-7, with unresolved D. V dropped 7 bases and J dropped 2 bases, with 9 bases sitting between them. Germline CDR1 MNHNS, CDR2 SASEGT. The length of the CDR3 is 12 residues. CDR3 in amino acids: CASKEQTYEQYF. The CDR3 region has the DNA TGTGCCAGCAAAGAGCAAACCTACGAGCAGTACTTC.

The chain recombines TRBV20-1 with TRBJ2-3; D call uncertain. Trimming stripped 5 bases from V and 1 base from J, with 10 bases between. Germline assignment: CDR1 DFQATT and CDR2 SNEGSKA (reference sequence). CDR3 length equals 13 residues. CDR3 DNA: TGCAGTGCTTGGCCTGGGGGCACAGATACGCAGTATTTT. It yields the protein CSAWPGGTDTQYF.

At least ten counts were recorded for this clonotype. The chain uses TRBV20-1 and TRBJ1-6; 9 bases agree with TRBD1. The CDR3 is 14 residues long. Looked up from germline, CDR1 is DFQATT and CDR2 is SNEGSKA (reference sequence). V was clipped by 3 bases and J by 9 bases; unmatched bases: 6. CDR3 DNA: TGCAGTGCTAGGGAGGACAGGGGATTTTCACCCCTCCACTTT. Amino acid sequence: CSAREDRGFSPLHF.

This clonotype was counted many times. The J gene is TRBJ1-3, the V gene TRBV2; the D is unclear. Between the trimmed V and J ends, which lost 5 bases and 0 bases, there was a span of 14 bases. The length of the CDR3 is 16 residues. Germline V lookup: CDR1 SNHLY, CDR2 FYNNEI. The chain's CDR3 is CASSTNSPSSGNTIYF. CDR3 in DNA: TGTGCCAGCAGTACCAACAGCCCGAGCTCTGGAAACACCATATATTTT.

This clonotype was recorded a few times. The rearrangement uses TRBV20-1 and TRBJ2-7; 12 bases agree with TRBD2. Looked up from germline, CDR1 is DFQATT and CDR2 is SNEGSKA (reference sequence). The CDR3 loop spans 14 amino acids. Germline trimming cut 6 bases from V and 6 bases from J; bases unmatched to any gene: 9. The CDR3 coding sequence is TGCAGTGCCAAAAACGGACTAGCGGGGATCGAGCAGTACTTC. Protein: CSAKNGLAGIEQYF.

This clonotype was found many times. The rearrangement links TRBV5-1 to TRBJ1-6; D is uncertain. Germline V gene lookup returns CDR1 SGHRS and CDR2 YFSETQ. V dropped 4 bases and J dropped 6 bases, with 14 bases sitting between them. The CDR3 length is 15 residues. CDR3 residues: CASSEAGMGNSPLHF. DNA of the CDR3: TGCGCCAGCAGCGAAGCGGGGATGGGTAATTCACCCCTCCACTTT.

This clonotype was seen repeatedly, ten times or more. The chain couples TRBV6-2 or TRBV6-3 to TRBJ2-7; D unclear. V was cut by 0 bases and J by 7 bases, with 13 bases left in between. This CDR3 contains 14 residues. The germline V gene has CDR1 MNHEY and CDR2 SVGEGT. DNA of the CDR3: TGTGCCAGCAGTTACTCGATTGCAAGCCAGGAGCAGTACTTC. As protein: CASSYSIASQEQYF.

Concerning this clonotype: One end of the junction fails to match germline, which may point to a read error. The gene calls are TRBV6-5 and TRBJ1-5; D remains ambiguous. Germline V CDR1 and CDR2: MNHEY, SVGAGI. The CDR3 is made up of 16 amino acids. CDR3 sequence reads: CASSYSLPPHYQPKHF. Here the CDR3 DNA reads TGTGCCAGCAGTTACAGTCTCCCCCCCCACTATCAGCCCAAGCATTTT.

The table lists this clonotype with many counts. The genes are TRBV28 and TRBJ2-1; 8 bases match TRBD1. Trimming removed 3 bases from V and 10 bases from J; junction bases left unmatched: 14. Germline CDR1 is MDHEN and CDR2 is SYDVKM. The CDR3 loop spans 16 amino acids. This CDR3 reads CASSLADGTGFGEQFF. CDR3 DNA: TGTGCCAGCAGTTTGGCGGACGGGACAGGTTTCGGGGAGCAGTTCTTC.

Only a few counts were recorded for this clonotype. Being one base from a much bigger clone, this may be a read error. This chain joins TRBV29-1 and TRBJ1-1, with TRBD1 as a possible D gene (5 bases). The CDR3 length is 13 residues. Germline CDR1 is SQVTM and CDR2 is ANQGSEA. In DNA form, the CDR3 reads TGCAGCGTTGGGGACGGGGCGAACACTGGAGCTTTCTTT. It yields the protein CSVGDGANTGAFF. The complete variable domain, with remaining parts taken from reference TRBV29-1 and TRBJ1-1, reads SAVISQKPSRDICQRGTSLTIQCQVDSQVTMMFWYRQQPGQSLTLIATANQGSEATYESGFVIDKFPISRPNLTFSTLTVSNMSPEDSSIYLCSVGDGANTGAFFGQGTRLTVV.

This clonotype has ten or more counts. This sequence joins TRBV12-3 or TRBV12-4 and TRBJ1-1; tentative D call: TRBD1 (5 bases). Trimming shortened V by 3 bases and J by 4 bases, and 9 bases separated the two germline ends. This CDR3 is built from 13 residues. Written as DNA, the CDR3 is TGTGCCAGCAGTTTGGGGGGTACCACTGAAGCTTTCTTT. This sequence encodes CASSLGGTTEAFF.

This clonotype came up many times. In DNA form, the CDR3 reads TGTGCCAGCAGTCCACAGGGTAATGAGCAGTTCTTC. Protein sequence: CASSPQGNEQFF. This chain links TRBV27 with TRBJ2-1; TRBD1 might be the D (6 bases). Per germline, CDR1 MNHEY and CDR2 SMNVEV (reference sequence). The CDR3 contains 12 residues. V was clipped by 5 bases and J by 7 bases, with 9 bases between them.

This clonotype was counted only a few times. The chain has TRBV9 and TRBJ2-2; the D gene is possibly TRBD2 (6 bases). V was trimmed by 0 bases and J by 4 bases, leaving 13 bases between them. The CDR3 is 16 residues long. Germline V gene data show CDR1 as SGDLS and CDR2 as YYNGEE. The CDR3 bases are TGTGCCAGCAGCGTAGCTGGAGGGGCTATCACCGGGGAGCTGTTTTTT. This codes for CASSVAGGAITGELFF.

This clonotype came up many times. This chain uses TRBV3-1 with TRBJ2-5; 10 positions match TRBD2. Germline loops: CDR1 LGHDT, CDR2 YNNKEL (reference sequence). This CDR3 has 13 amino acids. Unmatched junction bases numbered 9, after V lost 7 bases and J lost 10 bases. CDR3 region: CASTGTSDPVQYF. CDR3 in DNA: TGTGCCAGCACCGGGACTAGCGACCCCGTCCAGTACTTC.

V is TRBV19 and J is TRBJ1-4; TRBD1 agrees at 10 bases. Per the germline V gene, CDR1 is LNHDA and CDR2 is SQIVND (reference sequence). The CDR3 has 18 residues. The ends lost 0 bases at V and 6 bases at J; junction bases unmatched: 10. This chain's CDR3 is CASSIDPPGQGGDEKLFF. The DNA for the CDR3 is TGTGCCAGTAGTATAGATCCCCCCGGACAGGGGGGGGATGAAAAACTGTTTTTT.

This clonotype has a count of ten or more. The chain has TRBV28 and TRBJ2-3, with 8 nucleotides matching TRBD2. CDR3 length: 17 amino acids. From germline, CDR1 is MDHEN and CDR2 SYDVKM. V dropped 6 bases and J dropped 6; count of bases not matched to a gene: 17. In DNA, the CDR3 is TGTGCCAGCAGCCACCGACTAGCGAGTATCGGGGTGGATACGCAGTATTTT. It yields the protein CASSHRLASIGVDTQYF.

The V and J genes are TRBV6-5 and TRBJ2-3; D possibly uses TRBD1 or TRBD2 (5 bases each). Germline assignment: CDR1 MNHEY and CDR2 SVGAGI. V lost 3 bases, J lost 1 base, and 8 bases lay in between. This CDR3 spans 14 amino acids. CDR3 in amino acids: CASSYRGGTDTQYF. The CDR3 DNA follows: TGTGCCAGCAGTTATCGAGGGGGCACAGATACGCAGTATTTT.

The table lists this clonotype with a few counts. CDR3 nucleotide sequence: TGTGCCAGTAGTAACGGCAGGGATCAGCCCCAGCATTTT. This gives the protein CASSNGRDQPQHF. The chain recombines TRBV19 with TRBJ1-5, with D possibly being TRBD1 (5 bases). Per the germline V gene, CDR1 is LNHDA and CDR2 is SQIVND (reference sequence). CDR3 length: 13 residues. Deletions cut 4 bases from V and 5 bases from J, with 9 bases between.